The clone carrying this T cell receptor (beta chain) showed up just a few times. Each CDR3 protein gets one entry after TCRdb re-called the 5' RACE reads with MiXCR. The sample has around 530,000 distinct CDR3 sequences, about 15% seen once. With V trimmed by 0 bases and J by 3 bases, 4 bases remained unmatched. CDR3 length: 15 residues. CDR1 and CDR2 (germline): ENHRY, SYGVKD. The sample is drawn from a study of identical twins. The same specimen was also included in a second study, on yellow fever vaccine responses in identical twins.

The sequenced sample consisted of CD4+ T cells sorted from blood. The origin of this receptor is a woman between 18 and 30 years old in good health. The chain is built from TRBV10-3 and TRBJ2-7; TRBD2 matches 8 bases. CDR3 coding DNA: TGTGCCATCAGTGAGTCAGCGGGAGTAGGCTACGAGCAGTACTTC. This sequence encodes CAISESAGVGYEQYF.